The sequence of this TCR beta chain was determined in a study of CD8 T cells in ankylosing spondylitis. Study-wide results and limits: Roughly eight highly homologous variants made up a TCR beta motif that seemed to typify ankylosing spondylitis blood.

The CDR3 sequence is 14 residues long. CDR1 and CDR2 from the germline V gene are SGHRS and YFSETQ. Trimming took 7 bases from V and 4 from J, leaving 17 bases between them. Via MiXCR, TCRdb re-called the 5' RACE reads, giving one row per CDR3 protein. The data show some 800,000 distinct CDR3 sequences, around 11% seen once. This clonotype occurred a few times. Antigen unknown. The clonotype originates from a male donor with ankylosing spondylitis. The chain carries TRBV5-1 and TRBJ1-2; TRBD1 might be the D (5 bases). Material for sequencing was blood, either unsorted or a sorted T cell fraction (not recorded which). The CDR3 DNA sequence: TGCGCCAGCGCACCATGGGGGGATGGCTATGGCTACACCTTC. Its protein product is CASAPWGDGYGYTF.